The clone carrying this T cell receptor (beta chain) was recorded many times. This entry comes from a study of identical twins. Healthy Caucasians alone served as donors. Germline values: CDR1 ENHRY, CDR2 SYGVKD. With 1 base clipped from V and 7 bases from J, the junction kept 7 bases outside the gene matches. The CDR3 is 16 residues long. MiXCR, run by TCRdb on the 5' RACE reads, gives a single entry per CDR3 protein. The table lists approximately 670,000 distinct CDR3 sequences, 6% to 6.5% of them singletons. The chain has TRBV10-3 and TRBJ2-1, with 10 bases lining up with TRBD1. Source material: naive T cells sorted from blood. This TCR was recovered from a man between 18 and 35 years old in good health. CDR3 loop: CAISELKTGGRNEQFF. CDR3 nucleotide sequence: TGTGCCATCAGTGAGTTAAAGACAGGGGGCCGGAATGAGCAGTTCTTC.